This T cell receptor beta chain comes out of a study of T cell responses to AZD1222 COVID-19 vaccine. Study-wide findings and caveats: Clonal diversity was possibly underestimated, and white British individuals and females predominated among donors. Along spike, vaccine-associated CD4 TCRs were found throughout, with dominance at 160-218 and 743-854.

Second-dose groups at about 4 or about 12 weeks were pooled. Method: immunoSEQ multiplex PCR; TCRdb's copy keeps in-frame clones and lacks some. The sample contains 50,000 to 60,000 clones, 80% of which appear only once. Concerning this clone: What it binds is unknown.

This TCR came from an adult who received the AZD1222 COVID-19 vaccine. This sample comprised peripheral blood, obtained 28 days after the second AZD1222 dose.

The CDR3 DNA reads as TGCAGTGCTAGTTCGGGACTAGTGTCTGATACGCAGTATTTT. This encodes CSASSGLVSDTQYF. The chain has TRBV20-1 and TRBJ2-3, with TRBD2 identical over 8 bases. Germline CDR1 and CDR2: DFQATT and SNEGSKA (reference sequence). The CDR3 has 14 amino acids. V gave up 3 bases and J gave up 6 bases; unmatched junction bases: 8.